This TCR beta chain was obtained from a study of CD8+CD57+ T cells in acquired aplastic anemia. Patients chosen for sequencing had CD8+CD57+ cells that had expanded, as shown by flow cytometry. This clonotype has only a few counts. With 7 bases removed from V and 1 base from J, the gap between germline ends came to 17 bases. The CDR3 has 15 residues. CDR1 and CDR2 from the germline V gene are MNHEY and SVGEGT. Researchers used genomic DNA as the template to profile TCR beta VDJ and CDR3. TCRdb used MiXCR to reprocess the reads, holding one entry per CDR3 protein. Altogether roughly 250,000 distinct CDR3 sequences are present, approximately 50% being singletons, with the ten largest covering approximately 8%.

The chain recombines TRBV6-2 or TRBV6-3 with TRBJ2-7; D tentatively fits TRBD1 or TRBD2 (5 bases each). This receptor was identified in a human donor with aplastic anemia. The sample consisted of sorted CD4+, CD8+, or CD8+CD57+ T cells (not recorded which) from PBMCs. CDR3: CASNPRGGRSYEQYF. The CDR3 nucleotides are TGTGCCAGCAATCCACGGGGCGGAAGATCCTACGAGCAGTACTTC.